This TCR beta chain emerged from a study of CXCR3-negative and CXCR3-positive naive CD8 T cells. Study-level results: Diversity proved comparably high across both naive subsets and much lower in memory CD8+ cells.

This CDR3 has 14 amino acids. The germline V gene has CDR1 SGHTA and CDR2 FQGNSA. With UMI labels, 5' RACE was used to prepare the TRB cDNA libraries. TCRdb reprocessed the 5' RACE reads, keeping one entry per CDR3 protein, no DNA. This sample's clone table lists around 57,000 distinct CDR3 sequences. In regard to this clonotype: As yet, its antigen is unknown.

This chain uses TRBV7-2 with TRBJ2-2; TCRdb indicates TRBD2, and absent DNA this call remains unverified. This sequence originates from a human donor in good health. Some clones in this sample may be carry-over from other donors' samples. The sample taken for sequencing was memory CD8+ T cells from blood. The CDR3: CASSPTGPTGELFF.